A selection of T cell receptor beta chains follows, all from one sample in a study of blood T cell repertoires in COVID-19. TCRdb keeps only in-frame clones here, not all; method: immunoSEQ multiplex PCR. The sample has roughly 260,000 clones; roughly four fifths are singletons. Sequenced: PBMCs or T cells enriched from blood (not recorded which). The receptors originated from a woman aged 35 to 49 who had been exposed to COVID-19. Both conserved end residues are part of each CDR3. A D gene is named only where the DNA matches it firmly. Only part of the rows carry a size: once, few, many, or a class if the clone is expanded.

V gene: TRBV18
clone size: .
J gene: TRBJ1-5
D gene: TRBD1
CDR3 DNA: TGTGCCAGCTCACAGGGGGCCAATCAGCCCCAGCATTTT
CDR3 protein: CASSQGANQPQHF

V gene: TRBV11-1
clone size: many
J gene: TRBJ2-1
D gene: TRBD2
CDR3 DNA: TGTGCCAGCAGCTCGAGGGCTAGCGGGGGGGTTGAGCAGTTCTTC
CDR3 protein: CASSSRASGGVEQFF

V gene: TRBV2
clone size: .
J gene: TRBJ1-2
D gene: TRBD1
CDR3 DNA: TGTGCCAGCAGTGCACAGGGGGCCAACTATGGCTACACCTTC
CDR3 protein: CASSAQGANYGYTF

V gene: TRBV7-9
clone size: few
J gene: TRBJ1-6
D gene: .
CDR3 DNA: TGTGCCAGCAGCCCCCCTGGGGGGAAAAATTCACCCCTCCACTTT
CDR3 protein: CASSPPGGKNSPLHF

V gene: TRBV28
clone size: .
J gene: TRBJ1-2
D gene: .
CDR3 DNA: TGTGCCAGTCGTTCAGGGGCGGTGAACTATGGCTACACCTTC
CDR3 protein: CASRSGAVNYGYTF

V gene: TRBV6-1
clone size: many
J gene: TRBJ2-5
D gene: TRBD1
CDR3 DNA: TGTGCCAGCAGTGAAGGGACAGGGGGGGAGACCCAGTACTTC
CDR3 protein: CASSEGTGGETQYF

V gene: TRBV12-3/TRBV12-4
clone size: .
J gene: TRBJ2-7
D gene: .
CDR3 DNA: TGTGCCAGCAGCCAGGGTTACGAGCAGTACTTC
CDR3 protein: CASSQGYEQYF

V gene: TRBV19
clone size: .
J gene: TRBJ1-2
D gene: .
CDR3 DNA: TGTGCCAGTAGTATTGGAGGAGCTGGCTACACCTTC
CDR3 protein: CASSIGGAGYTF

V gene: TRBV3-1/TRBV3-2
clone size: .
J gene: TRBJ2-7
D gene: .
CDR3 DNA: TGTGCCAGCAGCCATGACAGTAAAATCGAGCAGTACTTC
CDR3 protein: CASSHDSKIEQYF

V gene: TRBV29-1
clone size: .
J gene: TRBJ2-2
D gene: .
CDR3 DNA: TGCAGCGCCAAGTCTCTCGGCGGGGAGCTGTTTTTT
CDR3 protein: CSAKSLGGELFF

V gene: TRBV3-1/TRBV3-2
clone size: .
J gene: TRBJ2-6
D gene: .
CDR3 DNA: TGTGCCAGCAGCCAAGGGGGAGGTTCTGGGGCCAACGTCCTGACTTTC
CDR3 protein: CASSQGGGSGANVLTF

V gene: TRBV29-1
clone size: .
J gene: TRBJ1-2
D gene: .
CDR3 DNA: TGCAGCGCTGAGGCCAGCTATGGCTACACCTTC
CDR3 protein: CSAEASYGYTF

V gene: TRBV5-4
clone size: .
J gene: TRBJ2-5
D gene: TRBD1
CDR3 DNA: TGTGCCAGCAGCCCAGGGACAGCCGACACCCAGTACTTC
CDR3 protein: CASSPGTADTQYF

V gene: TRBV7-9
clone size: .
J gene: TRBJ2-3
D gene: TRBD2
CDR3 DNA: TGTGCCAGCAGCCTTTCGCGGGGGGGAAGAACAGATACGCAGTATTTT
CDR3 protein: CASSLSRGGRTDTQYF

V gene: TRBV7-2
clone size: .
J gene: TRBJ1-5
D gene: .
CDR3 DNA: TGTGCCAGCAGCTTAGGGTCAGGGTATCAGCCCCAGCATTTT
CDR3 protein: CASSLGSGYQPQHF

V gene: TRBV7-3
clone size: .
J gene: TRBJ2-7
D gene: TRBD1
CDR3 DNA: TGTGCCAGCAGCTTAGACAGGGGAAGCTACGAGCAGTACTTC
CDR3 protein: CASSLDRGSYEQYF

V gene: TRBV5-1
clone size: once
J gene: TRBJ2-7
D gene: TRBD2
CDR3 DNA: TGCGCCAGCAGCTTGTTGCCTAGCGGGGATTCCTACGAGCAGTACTTC
CDR3 protein: CASSLLPSGDSYEQYF

V gene: TRBV30
clone size: .
J gene: TRBJ2-1
D gene: .
CDR3 DNA: TGTGCCTGGAGTGTGTTCCTTGGACAGCCGAAGCAGTTCTTC
CDR3 protein: CAWSVFLGQPKQFF

V gene: TRBV27
clone size: .
J gene: TRBJ2-1
D gene: .
CDR3 DNA: TGTGCCAGCAGTTTAGGCGGACAATCCTACAATGAGCAGTTCTTC
CDR3 protein: CASSLGGQSYNEQFF

V gene: TRBV5-4
clone size: .
J gene: TRBJ2-3
D gene: TRBD2
CDR3 DNA: TGTGCCAGCAGCACCCTAGCGGGGGGGGGCACAGATACGCAGTATTTT
CDR3 protein: CASSTLAGGGTDTQYF

V gene: TRBV18
clone size: .
J gene: TRBJ2-7
D gene: TRBD1
CDR3 DNA: TGTGCCAGCTCACCAAGCCGGGACAGGACCTACGAGCAGTACTTC
CDR3 protein: CASSPSRDRTYEQYF

V gene: TRBV21-1
clone size: .
J gene: TRBJ2-3
D gene: .
CDR3 DNA: TGTGCCAGCAGCCTACAGGACAGTTGCACAGATACGCAGTATTTT
CDR3 protein: CASSLQDSCTDTQYF

V gene: TRBV19
clone size: .
J gene: TRBJ1-2
D gene: .
CDR3 DNA: TGTGCCAGTACCCGGGAGGATGGCTACACCTTC
CDR3 protein: CASTREDGYTF

V gene: TRBV15
clone size: .
J gene: TRBJ1-2
D gene: .
CDR3 DNA: TGTGCCACCAGCAGAGCTTCAGGGGCGGCTAGCTATGGCTACACCTTC
CDR3 protein: CATSRASGAASYGYTF

V gene: TRBV14
clone size: .
J gene: TRBJ2-3
D gene: .
CDR3 DNA: TGTGCCAGCAGCCAAGATCTGGATACGCAGTATTTT
CDR3 protein: CASSQDLDTQYF

V gene: TRBV4-3
clone size: .
J gene: TRBJ1-6
D gene: .
CDR3 DNA: TGCGCCAGCAGCCTCAGCGGGGGCTATTCACCCCTCCACTTT
CDR3 protein: CASSLSGGYSPLHF